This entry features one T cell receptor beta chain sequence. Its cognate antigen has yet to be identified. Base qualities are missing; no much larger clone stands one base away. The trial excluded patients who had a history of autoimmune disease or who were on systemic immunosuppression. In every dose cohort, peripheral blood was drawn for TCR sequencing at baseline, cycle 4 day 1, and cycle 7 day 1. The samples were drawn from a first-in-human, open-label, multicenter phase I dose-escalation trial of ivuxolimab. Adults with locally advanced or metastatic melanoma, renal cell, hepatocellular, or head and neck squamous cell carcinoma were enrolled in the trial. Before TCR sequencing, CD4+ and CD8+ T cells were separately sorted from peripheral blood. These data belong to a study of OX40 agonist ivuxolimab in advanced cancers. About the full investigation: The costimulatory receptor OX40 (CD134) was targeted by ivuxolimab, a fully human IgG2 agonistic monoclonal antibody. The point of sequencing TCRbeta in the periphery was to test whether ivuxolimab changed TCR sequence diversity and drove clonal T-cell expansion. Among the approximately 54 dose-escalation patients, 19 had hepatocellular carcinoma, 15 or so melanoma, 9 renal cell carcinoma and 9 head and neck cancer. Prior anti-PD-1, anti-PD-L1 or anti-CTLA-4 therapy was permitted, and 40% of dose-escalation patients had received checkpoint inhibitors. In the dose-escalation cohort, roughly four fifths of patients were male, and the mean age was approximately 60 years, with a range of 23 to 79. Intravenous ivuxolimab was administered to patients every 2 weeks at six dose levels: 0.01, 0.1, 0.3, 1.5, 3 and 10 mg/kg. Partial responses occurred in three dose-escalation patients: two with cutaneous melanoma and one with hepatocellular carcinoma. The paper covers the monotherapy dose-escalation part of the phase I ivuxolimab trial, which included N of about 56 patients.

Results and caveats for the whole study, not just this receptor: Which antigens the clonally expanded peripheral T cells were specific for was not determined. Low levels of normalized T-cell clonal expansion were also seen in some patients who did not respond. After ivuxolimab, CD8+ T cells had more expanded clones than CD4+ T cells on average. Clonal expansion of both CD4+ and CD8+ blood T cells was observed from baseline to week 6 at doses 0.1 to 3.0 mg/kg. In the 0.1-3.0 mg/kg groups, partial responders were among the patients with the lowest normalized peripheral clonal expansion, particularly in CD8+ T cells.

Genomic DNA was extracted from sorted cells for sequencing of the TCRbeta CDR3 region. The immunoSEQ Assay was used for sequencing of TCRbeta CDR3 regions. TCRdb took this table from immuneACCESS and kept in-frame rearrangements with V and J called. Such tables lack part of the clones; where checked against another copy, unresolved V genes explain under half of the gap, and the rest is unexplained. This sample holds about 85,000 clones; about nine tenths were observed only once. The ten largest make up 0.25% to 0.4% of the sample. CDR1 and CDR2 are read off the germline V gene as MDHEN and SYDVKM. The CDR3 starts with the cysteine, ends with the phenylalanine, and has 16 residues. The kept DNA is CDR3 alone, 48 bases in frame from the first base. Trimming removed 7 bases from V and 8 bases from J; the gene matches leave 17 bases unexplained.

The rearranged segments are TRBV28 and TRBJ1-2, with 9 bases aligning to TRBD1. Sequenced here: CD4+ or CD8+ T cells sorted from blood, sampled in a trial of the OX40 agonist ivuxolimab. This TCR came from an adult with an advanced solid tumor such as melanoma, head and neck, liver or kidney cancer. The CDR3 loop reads CASTYPSGTGSPGYTF. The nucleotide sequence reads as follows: TGTGCCAGCACCTACCCTTCCGGGACAGGGTCCCCCGGCTACACCTTC.